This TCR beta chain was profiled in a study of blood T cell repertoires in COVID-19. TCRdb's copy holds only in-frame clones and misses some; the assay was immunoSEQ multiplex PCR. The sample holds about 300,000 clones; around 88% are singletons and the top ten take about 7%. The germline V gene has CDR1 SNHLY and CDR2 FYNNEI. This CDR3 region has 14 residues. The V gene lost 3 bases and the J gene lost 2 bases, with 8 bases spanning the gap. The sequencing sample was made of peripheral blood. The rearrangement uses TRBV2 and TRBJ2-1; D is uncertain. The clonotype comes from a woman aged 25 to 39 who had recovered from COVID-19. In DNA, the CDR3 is TGTGCCAGCAGTGACCAAAGCCCCTACAATGAGCAGTTCTTC. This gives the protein CASSDQSPYNEQFF.